A selection of T cell receptor beta chains follows, all from one sample in a study of blood T cell repertoires in COVID-19. Sequencing was performed with immunoSEQ multiplex PCR; in TCRdb, only in-frame clones are kept and a portion is missing. The table includes about 130,000 clones, about 80% detected once. Sequencing was carried out using peripheral blood. Receptor source: a woman of 80 years or more with acute or convalescent COVID-19. CDR3s include the opening cysteine and the closing phenylalanine or tryptophan. A D gene is named only where the DNA matches it firmly. Where a row states a size, it is once, few, many or the class of an expanded clone; other rows omit it.

. | TRBJ1-1 | TRBV9 | TRBD1 | CASSVAPGAGGRNTEAFF | TGTGCCAGCAGCGTAGCTCCGGGGGCAGGGGGAAGGAACACTGAAGCTTTCTTT
. | TRBJ2-3 | TRBV7-9 | . | CASSLYNRQDTDTQYF | TGTGCCAGCAGCTTATATAACAGACAAGACACAGATACGCAGTATTTT
. | TRBJ1-1 | TRBV25-1 | TRBD1 | CASSDGQGDTEAFF | TGTGCCAGCAGTGATGGACAGGGCGACACTGAAGCTTTCTTT
. | TRBJ1-2 | TRBV18 | . | CASSPGGTDGYGYTF | TGTGCCAGCTCACCTGGGGGGACCGATGGATATGGCTACACCTTC
. | TRBJ1-1 | TRBV25-1 | . | CASSGSGVVTEAFF | TGTGCCAGCAGTGGTTCGGGGGTGGTAACTGAAGCTTTCTTT
. | TRBJ2-3 | TRBV7-3 | TRBD2 | CASSSPSGGYTDTQYF | TGTGCCAGCAGCTCTCCTTCCGGGGGGTACACAGATACGCAGTATTTT
few | TRBJ1-4 | TRBV6-5 | . | CASSTDRSLGEKLFF | TGTGCCAGCAGTACTGACAGGTCTCTTGGGGAAAAACTGTTTTTT
. | TRBJ1-4 | TRBV27 | . | CASRGPSGISNEKLFF | TGTGCCAGCCGAGGGCCCTCCGGGATCTCCAATGAAAAACTGTTTTTT
. | TRBJ1-1 | TRBV3-1/TRBV3-2 | . | CASSQWGGTTEAFF | TGTGCCAGCAGCCAATGGGGGGGGACCACTGAAGCTTTCTTT
. | TRBJ2-7 | TRBV29-1 | . | CSVVGYEQYF | TGCAGCGTTGTCGGGTACGAGCAGTACTTC
. | TRBJ1-1 | TRBV12-3/TRBV12-4 | . | CASSDQAFSSRVF | TGTGCCAGCAGCGACCAGGCTTTCTCCTCCCGAGTCTTT
. | TRBJ2-1 | TRBV5-6 | . | CASSLVGAGLNEQFF | TGTGCCAGCAGCTTGGTTGGGGCAGGGCTTAATGAGCAGTTCTTC
few | TRBJ1-1 | TRBV6-2/TRBV6-3 | TRBD1 | CASSYTGGEAFF | TGTGCCAGCAGCTATACAGGGGGTGAAGCTTTCTTT
. | TRBJ2-2 | TRBV3-1/TRBV3-2 | TRBD2 | CASSQGRLAGTGELFF | TGTGCCAGCAGCCAAGGGCGACTAGCGGGTACCGGGGAGCTGTTTTTT
few | TRBJ1-4 | TRBV14 | TRBD1 | CASSPPSDRGSEKLFF | TGTGCCAGCAGCCCGCCGTCGGACAGGGGGAGCGAAAAACTGTTTTTT
once | TRBJ1-5 | TRBV3-1/TRBV3-2 | . | CASSQDALGRQPQHF | TGTGCCAGCAGCCAAGATGCGTTGGGGCGGCAGCCCCAGCATTTT
. | TRBJ2-2 | TRBV2 | . | CASSVRTGELFF | TGTGCCAGCAGTGTACGGACCGGGGAGCTGTTTTTT
. | TRBJ1-3 | TRBV6-2/TRBV6-3 | . | CASSRHPFGNTIYF | TGTGCCAGCAGTCGACACCCTTTTGGAAACACCATATATTTT
few | TRBJ1-2 | TRBV28 | . | CASSSTQTGGYTF | TGTGCCAGCAGCTCAACCCAGACGGGTGGCTACACCTTC
. | TRBJ2-2 | TRBV11-2 | TRBD2 | CASSLDLGGAGELFF | TGTGCCAGCAGCTTAGATCTGGGAGGGGCCGGGGAGCTGTTTTTT
. | TRBJ2-7 | TRBV30 | . | CAWSKGASYEQYF | TGTGCCTGGAGTAAAGGGGCGTCGTACGAGCAGTACTTC
few | TRBJ1-2 | TRBV19 | TRBD1 | CASSRGTGEGYTF | TGTGCCAGTAGTCGTGGGACAGGGGAAGGCTACACCTTC
. | TRBJ1-1 | TRBV4-3 | . | CASSPRVASPLNTEAFF | TGCGCCAGCAGCCCCCGTGTAGCCTCCCCTCTGAACACTGAAGCTTTCTTT
. | TRBJ2-2 | TRBV7-9 | . | CASSPIQGPNTGELFF | TGTGCCAGCAGCCCCATCCAGGGGCCGAACACCGGGGAGCTGTTTTTT
. | TRBJ1-1 | TRBV11-2 | . | CASNSPPNTEAFF | TGTGCCAGCAACTCCCCTCCGAACACTGAAGCTTTCTTT
. | TRBJ1-2 | TRBV19 | . | CASSTTPRAYGYTF | TGTGCCAGTAGTACAACTCCCAGGGCCTATGGCTACACCTTC
. | TRBJ1-2 | TRBV5-1 | . | CASSLGRTSSDGYTF | TGCGCCAGCAGCTTGGGCCGGACATCGTCGGATGGCTACACCTTC
. | TRBJ1-1 | TRBV5-1 | . | CASSLASGSFGEAFF | TGCGCCAGCAGCTTGGCGTCCGGGAGTTTCGGCGAAGCTTTCTTT
. | TRBJ2-2 | TRBV19 | . | CASSMRGPNTGELFF | TGTGCCAGTAGTATGCGGGGGCCGAACACCGGGGAGCTGTTTTTT
. | TRBJ1-1 | TRBV19 | . | CASRNRALRNTEAFF | TGTGCCAGTAGAAACAGGGCGTTAAGGAACACTGAAGCTTTCTTT
. | TRBJ2-2 | TRBV18 | . | CASSPREGTGELFF | TGTGCCAGCTCACCCAGGGAAGGAACCGGGGAGCTGTTTTTT
. | TRBJ1-1 | TRBV27 | TRBD1 | CASSPPPWTGAMNTEAFF | TGTGCCAGCAGTCCTCCCCCTTGGACAGGGGCCATGAACACTGAAGCTTTCTTT
. | TRBJ1-2 | TRBV4-1 | . | CASSRPTANYGYTF | TGCGCCAGCAGCCGACCGACAGCTAACTATGGCTACACCTTC
few | TRBJ1-2 | TRBV5-1 | . | CASSLAPGDYGYTF | TGCGCCAGCAGCTTAGCCCCGGGGGACTATGGCTACACCTTC
. | TRBJ1-2 | TRBV7-2 | TRBD1 | CASSPRGRGNYGYTF | TGTGCCAGCAGCCCCAGGGGCAGGGGGAACTATGGCTACACCTTC
few | TRBJ1-6 | TRBV19 | . | CASSKSVGIGNSPLHF | TGTGCCAGTAGTAAATCGGTCGGTATTGGTAATTCACCCCTCCACTTT
. | TRBJ1-1 | TRBV6-5 | . | CASSYESGSTTEAFF | TGTGCCAGCAGTTACGAGTCAGGGTCGACCACTGAAGCTTTCTTT
. | TRBJ1-1 | TRBV4-2 | TRBD1 | CASSQDETGYAEAFF | TGTGCCAGCAGCCAAGATGAGACAGGGTACGCTGAAGCTTTCTTT
. | TRBJ1-6 | TRBV5-1 | TRBD1 | CASSSSLDRGSPLHF | TGCGCCAGCAGCTCATCGTTAGACAGGGGATCACCCCTCCACTTT
. | TRBJ2-1 | TRBV9 | TRBD2 | CASSRGGTPNNEQFF | TGTGCCAGCAGCCGGGGGGGGACACCTAACAATGAGCAGTTCTTC
few | TRBJ2-2 | TRBV30 | . | CAWTGHGELFF | TGTGCCTGGACAGGGCACGGGGAGCTGTTTTTT
. | TRBJ1-5 | TRBV5-4 | TRBD1 | CASSFRTGQQINQPQHF | TGTGCCAGCAGCTTCCGGACGGGACAGCAAATCAATCAGCCCCAGCATTTT
. | TRBJ2-1 | TRBV7-3 | . | CASSQTRHNEQFF | TGTGCCAGCAGCCAGACACGCCACAATGAGCAGTTCTTC
. | TRBJ2-1 | TRBV2 | TRBD1 | CASRGTGVYNEQFF | TGTGCCAGCAGGGGGACAGGGGTATACAATGAGCAGTTCTTC
. | TRBJ1-4 | TRBV4-1 | . | CASSQDSGNEKLFF | TGCGCCAGCAGCCAAGACAGTGGTAATGAAAAACTGTTTTTT
. | TRBJ1-1 | TRBV3-1/TRBV3-2 | . | CASSQVVRDSGAFF | TGTGCCAGCAGCCAAGTGGTCAGGGACTCGGGGGCTTTCTTT
. | TRBJ2-7 | TRBV6-1 | TRBD1 | CASREGQGAYEQYF | TGTGCCAGCAGAGAAGGACAGGGGGCCTACGAGCAGTACTTC
. | TRBJ1-5 | TRBV19 | . | CATGGVNQPQHF | TGTGCTACGGGGGGCGTCAATCAGCCCCAGCATTTT
once | TRBJ2-1 | TRBV25-1 | TRBD2 | CASSAGGHSYNEQFF | TGTGCCAGCAGTGCGGGGGGGCACTCCTACAATGAGCAGTTCTTC
. | TRBJ1-1 | TRBV5-6 | TRBD1 | CASSPYAGGTTEAFF | TGTGCCAGCAGCCCCTATGCAGGGGGCACGACTGAAGCTTTCTTT
. | TRBJ1-2 | TRBV3-1/TRBV3-2 | TRBD1 | CASTDRVGARRYTF | TGTGCCAGCACCGACAGGGTGGGGGCTAGAAGGTACACCTTC
. | TRBJ1-4 | TRBV19 | . | CAISQGPNEKLFF | TGTGCCATTTCGCAGGGCCCTAATGAAAAACTGTTTTTT
. | TRBJ1-5 | TRBV3-1/TRBV3-2 | . | CASSQGTDFNQPQHF | TGTGCCAGCAGCCAAGGGACAGATTTTAATCAGCCCCAGCATTTT
. | TRBJ2-7 | TRBV2 | . | CASGLSSYEQYF | TGTGCCAGCGGTTTGAGCTCCTACGAGCAGTACTTC
. | TRBJ1-1 | TRBV7-2 | . | CASSLGWAVSTEAFF | TGTGCCAGCAGCTTAGGGTGGGCTGTAAGCACTGAAGCTTTCTTT
. | TRBJ1-2 | TRBV7-9 | . | CASSHTRLYDSEGYTF | TGTGCCAGCAGCCACACTCGACTTTACGACTCTGAGGGCTACACCTTC
. | TRBJ1-1 | TRBV5-4 | TRBD1 | CASSPNPRQGAYAEAFF | TGTGCCAGCAGCCCAAACCCTCGACAGGGGGCCTACGCTGAAGCTTTCTTT
. | TRBJ1-2 | TRBV5-1 | . | CASSSSMTVYDGYTF | TGCGCCAGCAGCTCAAGCATGACAGTATACGATGGCTACACCTTC
. | TRBJ1-4 | TRBV14 | . | CASSQTGSLNEKLFF | TGTGCCAGCAGCCAAACCGGGTCTTTAAATGAAAAACTGTTTTTT